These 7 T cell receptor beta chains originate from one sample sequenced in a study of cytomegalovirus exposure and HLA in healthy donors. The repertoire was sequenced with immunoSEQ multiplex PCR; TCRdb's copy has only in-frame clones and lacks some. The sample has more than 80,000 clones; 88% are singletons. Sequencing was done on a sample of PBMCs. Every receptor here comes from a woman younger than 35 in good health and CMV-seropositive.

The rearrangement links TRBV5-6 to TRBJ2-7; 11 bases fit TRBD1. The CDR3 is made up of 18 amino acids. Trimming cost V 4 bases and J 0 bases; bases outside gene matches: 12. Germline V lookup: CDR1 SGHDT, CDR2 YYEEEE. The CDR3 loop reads CASSPGQGAGSSSYEQYF. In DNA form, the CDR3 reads TGTGCCAGCAGCCCCGGACAGGGGGCTGGATCAAGCTCCTACGAGCAGTACTTC.

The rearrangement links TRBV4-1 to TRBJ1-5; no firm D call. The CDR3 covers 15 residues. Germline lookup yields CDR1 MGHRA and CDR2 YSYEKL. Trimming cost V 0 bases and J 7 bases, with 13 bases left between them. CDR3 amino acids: CASSQDATPQQPQHF. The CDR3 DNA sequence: TGCGCCAGCAGCCAAGATGCGACACCACAACAGCCCCAGCATTTT.

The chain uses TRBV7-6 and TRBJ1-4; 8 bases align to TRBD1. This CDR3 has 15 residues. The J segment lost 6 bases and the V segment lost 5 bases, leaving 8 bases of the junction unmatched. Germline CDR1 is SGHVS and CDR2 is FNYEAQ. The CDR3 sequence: CASSVRQGWDEKLFF. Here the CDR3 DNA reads TGTGCCAGCAGCGTCCGACAGGGGTGGGATGAAAAACTGTTTTTT.

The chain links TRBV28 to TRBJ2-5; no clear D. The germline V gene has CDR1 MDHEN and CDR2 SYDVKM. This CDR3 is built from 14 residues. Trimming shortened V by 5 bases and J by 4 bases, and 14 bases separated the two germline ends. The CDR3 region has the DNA TGTGCCAGCAGTCCCCCAGGCACTCGAGAGACCCAGTACTTC. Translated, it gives CASSPPGTRETQYF. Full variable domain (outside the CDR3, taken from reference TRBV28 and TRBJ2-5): DVKVTQSSRYLVKRTGEKVFLECVQDMDHENMFWYRQDPGLGLRLIYFSYDVKMKEKGDIPEGYSVSREKKERFSLILESASTNQTSMYLCASSPPGTRETQYFGPGTRLLVL.

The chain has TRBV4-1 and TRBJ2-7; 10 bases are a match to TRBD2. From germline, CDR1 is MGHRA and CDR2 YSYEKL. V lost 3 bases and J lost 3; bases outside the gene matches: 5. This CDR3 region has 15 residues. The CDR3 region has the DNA TGCGCCAGCAGCCACCAAGCGGGGGGGGACTACGAGCAGTACGTC. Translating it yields CASSHQAGGDYEQYV.

Written as DNA, the CDR3 is TGTGCCAGCAGTGAAGTTACGGGGCAGTTCTTC. Translated, it gives CASSEVTGQFF. V gene TRBV6-1 combines with J gene TRBJ2-1; no definite D call. The germline CDR1 and CDR2 sequences are MNHNS and SASEGT. V was trimmed by 1 base and J by 12 bases, leaving 7 bases between them. The CDR3 sequence is 11 residues long.

CDR3 nucleotide sequence: TGCGCCAGCAGTGAGGACGGGCGGGGGGCATCGGATGAGCAGTTCTTC. As protein: CASSEDGRGASDEQFF. This sequence joins TRBV10-1 and TRBJ2-1, with 8 bases matching TRBD2. This CDR3 region has 16 residues. Germline CDR1 reads WNHNN; CDR2 reads SYGVQD (reference sequence). V lost 2 bases, J lost 8 bases, and 11 bases stayed unmatched.